This T cell receptor beta chain is drawn from a study of CD8 T cells in Susac syndrome. TEMRA cells were FACS-enriched, while CD8+ and CD4+ T cells were negatively isolated. Reverse transcription of roughly 0.5 to 1 ug RNA used random hexamers. The authors amplified TCR beta CDR3 across 54 Vbeta and 13 Jbeta using immunoSEQ multiplex PCR. TCRdb re-analysed the immunoSEQ multiplex PCR reads in MiXCR, keeping a single row per CDR3 protein. Of approximately 160,000 distinct CDR3 sequences in the sample, approximately 90% were seen once. Study outcomes and limitations: By the study's own acknowledgment, its TCR sequencing and HLA analysis included relatively few individuals.

Of note for this clonotype: Its antigen remains unidentified.

This CDR3 contains 14 residues. V lost 7 bases to trimming and J lost 2 bases; unmatched junction nucleotides: 6. CDR1 is SGHTA, CDR2 FQGNSA, per germline. V is TRBV7-2 and J is TRBJ2-5; 8 nucleotides match TRBD1. The sample comprised CD4+ T cells from PBMCs. This TCR was sampled from a human donor in good health. Here the CDR3 reads CASNLRGQQETQYF. For the CDR3, the DNA is TGTGCCAGCAACCTCAGGGGGCAGCAAGAGACCCAGTACTTC. Together with reference TRBV7-2 and TRBJ2-5, the CDR3 gives the full variable domain: GAGVSQSPSNKVTEKGKDVELRCDPISGHTALYWYRQSLGQGLEFLIYFQGNSAPDKSGLPSDRFSAERTGGSVSTLTIQRTQQEDSAVYLCASNLRGQQETQYFGPGTRLLVL.